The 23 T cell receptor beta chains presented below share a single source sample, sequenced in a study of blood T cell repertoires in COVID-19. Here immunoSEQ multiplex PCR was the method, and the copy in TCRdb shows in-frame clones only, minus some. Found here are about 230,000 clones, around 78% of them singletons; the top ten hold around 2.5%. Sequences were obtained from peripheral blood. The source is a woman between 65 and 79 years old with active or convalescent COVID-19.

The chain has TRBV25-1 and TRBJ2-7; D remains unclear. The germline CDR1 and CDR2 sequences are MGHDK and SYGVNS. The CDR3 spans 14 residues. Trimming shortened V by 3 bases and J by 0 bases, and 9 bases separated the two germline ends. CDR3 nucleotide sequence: TGTGCCAGCAGTGACACATTGGCCTCCTACGAGCAGTACTTC. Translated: CASSDTLASYEQYF.

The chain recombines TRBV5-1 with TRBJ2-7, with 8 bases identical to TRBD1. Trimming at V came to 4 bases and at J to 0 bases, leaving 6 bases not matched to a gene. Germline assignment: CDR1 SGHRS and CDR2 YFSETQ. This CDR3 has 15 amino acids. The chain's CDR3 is CASSAGTGSSYEQYF. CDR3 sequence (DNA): TGCGCCAGCAGCGCCGGGACAGGTAGCTCCTACGAGCAGTACTTC.

CDR3 sequence: CASSPGLAGGISYNEQFF. In DNA, the CDR3 is TGTGCCAGCAGCCCTGGACTAGCGGGGGGCATCTCCTACAATGAGCAGTTCTTC. The chain recombines TRBV5-4 with TRBJ2-1; 14 bases line up with TRBD2. Trimming cost V 4 bases and J 0 bases; bases outside gene matches: 6. The CDR3 is 18 amino acids. Per the germline V gene, CDR1 is SGHNT and CDR2 is YYREEE (reference sequence).

The CDR3 sequence: CASSYPIQPQHF. CDR3 coding DNA: TGTGCCAGCAGTTACCCAATTCAGCCCCAGCATTTT. This sequence joins TRBV6-2 or TRBV6-3 and TRBJ1-5; D remains ambiguous. The CDR3 spans 12 residues. V gave up 2 bases and J gave up 6 bases, with 5 bases separating them. Germline V gives CDR1 MNHEY, CDR2 SVGEGT.

The CDR3 spells CASSPTESEAFF. The DNA of the CDR3 is TGTGCCAGTAGTCCTACAGAGTCTGAAGCTTTCTTT. The V call is TRBV19, the J call TRBJ1-1; D call uncertain. V was pared by 5 bases and J by 6 bases, with 10 bases between. The CDR3 extends over 12 amino acids. CDR1 and CDR2 from the germline V gene are LNHDA and SQIVND (reference sequence).

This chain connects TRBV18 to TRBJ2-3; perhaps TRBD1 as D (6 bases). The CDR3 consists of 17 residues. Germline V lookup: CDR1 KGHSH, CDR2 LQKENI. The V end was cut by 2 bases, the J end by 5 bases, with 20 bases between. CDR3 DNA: TGTGCCAGCTCACCAATGGAAGTTCAGGGGAATGGAGATACGCAGTATTTT. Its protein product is CASSPMEVQGNGDTQYF.

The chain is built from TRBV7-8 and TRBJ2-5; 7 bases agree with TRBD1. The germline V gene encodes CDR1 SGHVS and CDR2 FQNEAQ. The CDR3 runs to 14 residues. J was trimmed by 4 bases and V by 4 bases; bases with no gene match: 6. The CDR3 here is CASSSQGRVETQYF. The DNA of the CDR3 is TGTGCCAGCAGCTCACAGGGGCGGGTAGAGACCCAGTACTTC.

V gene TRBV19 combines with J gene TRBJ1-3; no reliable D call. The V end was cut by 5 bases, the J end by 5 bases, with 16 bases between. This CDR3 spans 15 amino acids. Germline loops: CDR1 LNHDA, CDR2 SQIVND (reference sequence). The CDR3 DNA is TGTGCCAGTAGTCGCCAGTCCAAAACCCGAAACACCATATATTTT. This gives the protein CASSRQSKTRNTIYF.

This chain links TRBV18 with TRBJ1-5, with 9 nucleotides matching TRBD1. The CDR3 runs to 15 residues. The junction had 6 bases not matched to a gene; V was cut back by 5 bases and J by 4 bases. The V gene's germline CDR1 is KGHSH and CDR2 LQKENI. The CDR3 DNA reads TGTGCCAGCTCAGCCCCCGGGACAGGGAATCAGCCCCAGCATTTT. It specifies CASSAPGTGNQPQHF.

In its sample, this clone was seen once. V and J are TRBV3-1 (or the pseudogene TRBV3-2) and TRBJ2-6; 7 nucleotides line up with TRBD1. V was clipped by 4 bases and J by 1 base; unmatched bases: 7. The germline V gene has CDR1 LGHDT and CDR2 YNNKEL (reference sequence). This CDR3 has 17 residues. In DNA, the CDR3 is TGTGCCAGCAGCCCTCAGGGGGATTATTCTGGGGCCAACGTCCTGACTTTC. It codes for CASSPQGDYSGANVLTF.

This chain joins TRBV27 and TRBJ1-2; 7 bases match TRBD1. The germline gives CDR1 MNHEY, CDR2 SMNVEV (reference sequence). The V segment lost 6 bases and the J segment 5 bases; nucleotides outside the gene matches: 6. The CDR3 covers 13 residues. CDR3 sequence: CASSTGVGYGYTF. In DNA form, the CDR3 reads TGTGCCAGCAGCACAGGGGTTGGGTATGGCTACACCTTC.

The CDR3 region has the DNA TGTGCCAGCAGGCCTTGGGACAGGGATCTCCGCGAGCAGTACTTC. Translation: CASRPWDRDLREQYF. V gene TRBV28 combines with J gene TRBJ2-7; 9 nucleotides agree with TRBD1. This CDR3 spans 15 amino acids. The V and J ends lost 6 bases and 6 bases, in that order; junction bases with no gene match: 12. CDR1 MDHEN and CDR2 SYDVKM come from the germline V gene.

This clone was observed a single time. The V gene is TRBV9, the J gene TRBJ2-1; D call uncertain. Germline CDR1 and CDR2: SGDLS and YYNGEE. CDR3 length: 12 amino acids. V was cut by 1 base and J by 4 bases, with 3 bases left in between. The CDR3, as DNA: TGTGCCAGCAGCGTACAATACAATGAGCAGTTCTTC. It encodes CASSVQYNEQFF.

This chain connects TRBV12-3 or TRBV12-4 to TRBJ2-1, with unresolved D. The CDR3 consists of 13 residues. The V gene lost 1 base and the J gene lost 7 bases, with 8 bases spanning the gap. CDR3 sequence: CASSLVGQNEQFF. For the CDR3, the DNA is TGTGCCAGCAGTTTAGTTGGCCAGAATGAGCAGTTCTTC.

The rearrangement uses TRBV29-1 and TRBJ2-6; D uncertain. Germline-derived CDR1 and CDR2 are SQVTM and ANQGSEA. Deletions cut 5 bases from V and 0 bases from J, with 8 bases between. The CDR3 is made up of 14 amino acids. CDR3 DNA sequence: TGCAGCGTTCAACAGAGCTCTGGGGCCAACGTCCTGACTTTC. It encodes CSVQQSSGANVLTF.

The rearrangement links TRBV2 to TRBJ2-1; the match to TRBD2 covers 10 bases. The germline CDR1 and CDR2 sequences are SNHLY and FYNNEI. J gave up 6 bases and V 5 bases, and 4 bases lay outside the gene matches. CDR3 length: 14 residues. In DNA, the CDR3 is TGTGCCAGCAGTCTAGCGGGAGTGGGCAATGAGCAGTTCTTC. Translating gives CASSLAGVGNEQFF.

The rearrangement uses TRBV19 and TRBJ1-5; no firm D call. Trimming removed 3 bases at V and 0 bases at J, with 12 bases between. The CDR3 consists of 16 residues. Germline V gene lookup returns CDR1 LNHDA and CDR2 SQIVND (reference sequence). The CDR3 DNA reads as TGTGCCAGTAGTATTCCCCCTGGGCTTAGCAATCAGCCCCAGCATTTT. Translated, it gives CASSIPPGLSNQPQHF.

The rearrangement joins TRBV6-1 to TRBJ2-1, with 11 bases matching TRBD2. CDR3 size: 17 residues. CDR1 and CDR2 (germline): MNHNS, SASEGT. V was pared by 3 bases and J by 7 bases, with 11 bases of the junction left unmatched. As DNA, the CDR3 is TGTGCCAGCAGTGATGGGTCTAGCGGGAGGTTAGGGAATGAGCAGTTCTTC. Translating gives CASSDGSSGRLGNEQFF.

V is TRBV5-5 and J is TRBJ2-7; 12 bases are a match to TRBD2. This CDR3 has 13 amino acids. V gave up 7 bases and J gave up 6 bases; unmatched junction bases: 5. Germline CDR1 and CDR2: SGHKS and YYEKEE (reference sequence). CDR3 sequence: CASRGLAGTEQYF. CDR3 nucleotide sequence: TGTGCCAGCCGAGGACTAGCGGGGACCGAGCAGTACTTC.

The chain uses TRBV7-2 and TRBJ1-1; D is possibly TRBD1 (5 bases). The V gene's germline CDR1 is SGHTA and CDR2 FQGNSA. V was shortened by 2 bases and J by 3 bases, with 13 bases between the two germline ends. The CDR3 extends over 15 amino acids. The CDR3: CASSLLGVRDTEAFF. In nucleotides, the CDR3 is TGTGCCAGCAGCTTACTAGGGGTACGAGACACTGAAGCTTTCTTT.

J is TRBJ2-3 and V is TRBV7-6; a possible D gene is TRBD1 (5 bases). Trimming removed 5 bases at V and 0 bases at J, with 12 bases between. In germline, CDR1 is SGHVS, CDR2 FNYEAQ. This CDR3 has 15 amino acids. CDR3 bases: TGTGCCAGCAGCCCAATAGGGGCTAGCACAGATACGCAGTATTTT. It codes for CASSPIGASTDTQYF.

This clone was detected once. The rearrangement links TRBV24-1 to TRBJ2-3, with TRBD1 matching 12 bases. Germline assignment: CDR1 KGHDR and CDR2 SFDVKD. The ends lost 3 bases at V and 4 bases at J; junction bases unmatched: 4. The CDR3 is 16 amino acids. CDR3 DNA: TGTGCCACCAGTGATCCCGGGACAGGGGGCGCAGATACGCAGTATTTT. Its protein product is CATSDPGTGGADTQYF.

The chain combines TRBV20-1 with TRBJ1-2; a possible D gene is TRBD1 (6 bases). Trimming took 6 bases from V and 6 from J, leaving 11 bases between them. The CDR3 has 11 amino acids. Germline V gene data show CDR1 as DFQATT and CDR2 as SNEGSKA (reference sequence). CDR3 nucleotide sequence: TGCAGTGCGGGGGGGGCTGATGGCTACACCTTC. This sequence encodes CSAGGADGYTF.